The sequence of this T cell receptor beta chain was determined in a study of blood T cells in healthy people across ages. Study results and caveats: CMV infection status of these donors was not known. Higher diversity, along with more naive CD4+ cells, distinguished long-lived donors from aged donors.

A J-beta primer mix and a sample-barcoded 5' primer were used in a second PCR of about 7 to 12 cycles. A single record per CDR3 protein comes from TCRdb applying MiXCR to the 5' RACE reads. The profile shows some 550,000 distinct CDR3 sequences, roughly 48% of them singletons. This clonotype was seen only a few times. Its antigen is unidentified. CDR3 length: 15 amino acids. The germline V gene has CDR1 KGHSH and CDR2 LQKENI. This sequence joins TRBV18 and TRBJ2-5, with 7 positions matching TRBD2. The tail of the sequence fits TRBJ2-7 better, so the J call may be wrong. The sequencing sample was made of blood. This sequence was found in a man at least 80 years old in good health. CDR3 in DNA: TGTGCCAGCTCACCACAGGGGACTATTGGGGACGAGCAGTACTTC. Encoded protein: CASSPQGTIGDEQYF.